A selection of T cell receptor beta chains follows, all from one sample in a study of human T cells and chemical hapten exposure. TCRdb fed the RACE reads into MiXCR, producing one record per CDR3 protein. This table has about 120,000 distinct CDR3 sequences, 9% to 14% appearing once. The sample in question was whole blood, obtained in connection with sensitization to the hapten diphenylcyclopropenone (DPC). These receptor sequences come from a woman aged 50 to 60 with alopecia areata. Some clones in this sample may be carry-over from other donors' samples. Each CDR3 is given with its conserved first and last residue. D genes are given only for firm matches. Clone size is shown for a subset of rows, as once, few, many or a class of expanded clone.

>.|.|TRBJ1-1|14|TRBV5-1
TGCGCCAGCAGCTTGGACTGGACAAGGACTGAAGCTTTCTTT
CASSLDWTRTEAFF
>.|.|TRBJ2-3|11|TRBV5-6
TGTGCCAGCAGCTTGGGGCCCCGCGAGTATTTT
CASSLGPREYF
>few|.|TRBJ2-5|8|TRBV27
TGTGCCAGCAGTCCCCAGTACTTC
CASSPQYF
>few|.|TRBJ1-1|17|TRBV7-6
TGTGCCAGCAGCCCTATAAACCCACAGCTCATGAACACTGAAGCTTTCTTT
CASSPINPQLMNTEAFF
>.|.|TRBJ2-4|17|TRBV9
TGTGCCAGCAGCGTAGAGGGGACAACTCTAGCCAAAAACATTCAGTACTTC
CASSVEGTTLAKNIQYF
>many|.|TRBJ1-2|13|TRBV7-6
TGTGCCAGCAGGCGGAACAGGGAGTCTGGCTACACCTTC
CASRRNRESGYTF
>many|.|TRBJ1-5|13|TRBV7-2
TGTGCCAGCAGCTTAGATCCCGATCAGCCCCAGCATTTT
CASSLDPDQPQHF
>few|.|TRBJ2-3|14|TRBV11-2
TGTGCCAGCAGCACCCGACTAGTAATAGATACGCAGTATTTT
CASSTRLVIDTQYF
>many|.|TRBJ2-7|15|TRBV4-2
TGTGCCAGCAGCCAAGAGGGGGTACTGACCTACGAGCAGTACTTC
CASSQEGVLTYEQYF
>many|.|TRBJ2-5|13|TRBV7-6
TGTGCCAGCAGCTTTGAGTCCCAAGAGACCCAGTACTTC
CASSFESQETQYF
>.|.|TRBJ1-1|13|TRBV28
TGTGCCAGCATTTCACAGGCGAACACTGAAGCTTTCTTT
CASISQANTEAFF
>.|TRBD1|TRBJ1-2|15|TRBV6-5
TGTGCTAGCAGTTACGGGACAGGGGGGCACTATGGCTACACCTTC
CASSYGTGGHYGYTF
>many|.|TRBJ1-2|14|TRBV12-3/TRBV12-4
TGTGCCAGCAGTTTCGACAGAGCAAACTATGGCTACACCTTC
CASSFDRANYGYTF
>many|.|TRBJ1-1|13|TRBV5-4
TGTGCCAGCAGCTTCCCCGACGGGACTGAAGCTTTCTTT
CASSFPDGTEAFF
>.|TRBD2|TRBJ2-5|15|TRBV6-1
TGTGCCAGCAGTGAACTAGCGGGAGCTCAAGAGACCCAGTACTTC
CASSELAGAQETQYF
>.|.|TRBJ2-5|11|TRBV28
TGTGCCAGCAGCTCCTTCGGGGCCCAGTACTTC
CASSSFGAQYF
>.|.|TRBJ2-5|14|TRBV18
TGTGCCAGCTCACCCCCTACTAGGGTAGAGACCCAGTACTTC
CASSPPTRVETQYF
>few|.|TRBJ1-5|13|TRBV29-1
TGCAGCGTCGACATAGGAGGCAATCAGCCCCAGCATTTT
CSVDIGGNQPQHF
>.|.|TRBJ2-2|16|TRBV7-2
TGTGCCAGCAGCTTAGGTTCCCGGGGACGCGCCGGGGAGCTGTTTTTT
CASSLGSRGRAGELFF
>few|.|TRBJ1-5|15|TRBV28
TGTGCCAGCAGTCCCCAGGGGAGTAGCAATCAGCCCCAGCATTTT
CASSPQGSSNQPQHF
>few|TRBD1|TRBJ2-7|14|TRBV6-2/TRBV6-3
TGTGCCAGCAGTTACGCGGACAGGGAAAACGAGCAGTACTTC
CASSYADRENEQYF
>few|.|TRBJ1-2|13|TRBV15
TGTGCCACATCTCAATATCTAGGCTATGGCTACACCTTC
CATSQYLGYGYTF
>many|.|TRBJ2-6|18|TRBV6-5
TGTGCCAGCAGCCTAACCGGGACATCGACCTCTGGGGCCAACGTCCTGACTTTC
CASSLTGTSTSGANVLTF
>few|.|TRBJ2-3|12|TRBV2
TGTGCCAGCAGTCCTCAGTCTAATACGCAGTATTTT
CASSPQSNTQYF
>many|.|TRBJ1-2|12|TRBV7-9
TGTGCCAGCAGCTTAGTCCCACTTGGCTACACCTTC
CASSLVPLGYTF
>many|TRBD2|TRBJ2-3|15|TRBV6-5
TGTGCCAGCAGTTATTGGCGGGGGAGCACAGATACGCAGTATTTT
CASSYWRGSTDTQYF